What follows are 2 T cell receptor beta chains derived from one specimen sequenced in a study of T-cell reconstitution after alpha-beta-depleted transplantation in children. Preparation of the TCRbeta library involved a method that used unique molecular identifiers. MiXCR, applied by TCRdb to the PCR reads, yields one record per CDR3 protein. The sample has about a million distinct CDR3 sequences, about 31% seen once. The sequencing used PBMCs, mostly from graft donor cells, collected 360 days after TCRalphabeta/CD19-depleted stem cell transplant. The receptors stem from a boy under three years old who had a stem cell transplant for SCID, so the T cells may come from the graft donor.

The chain couples TRBV20-1 to TRBJ1-1; no definite D call. CDR3 size: 15 residues. The V end was cut by 1 base, the J end by 4 bases, with 16 bases between. Germline V gene sequence: CDR1 DFQATT, CDR2 SNEGSKA (reference sequence). CDR3 bases: TGCAGTGCTAGAGTCTCCTGGGAGGGAGGCACTGAAGCTTTCTTT. The encoded protein is CSARVSWEGGTEAFF.

For the CDR3, the DNA is TGCGCCAGCAGCCAAGAGGGCGGGGCAGGGCAAGAGACCCAGTACTTC. Protein sequence: CASSQEGGAGQETQYF. The rearrangement joins TRBV4-1 to TRBJ2-5, with a weak D call TRBD2 (6 bases). The CDR3 totals 16 residues. The germline V and J ends were trimmed by 0 bases and 2 bases, with 13 bases remaining between them. Germline CDR1 is MGHRA and CDR2 is YSYEKL.